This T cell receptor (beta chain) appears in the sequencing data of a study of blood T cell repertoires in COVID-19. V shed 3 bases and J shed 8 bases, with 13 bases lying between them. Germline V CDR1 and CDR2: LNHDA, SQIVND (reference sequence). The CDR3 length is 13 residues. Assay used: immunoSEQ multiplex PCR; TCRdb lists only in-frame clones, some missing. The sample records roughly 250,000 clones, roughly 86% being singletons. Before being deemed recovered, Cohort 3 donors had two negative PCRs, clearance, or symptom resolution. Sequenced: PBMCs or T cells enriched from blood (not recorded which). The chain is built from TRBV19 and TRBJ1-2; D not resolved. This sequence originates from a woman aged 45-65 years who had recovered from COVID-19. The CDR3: CASSMRRESGYTF. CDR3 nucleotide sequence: TGTGCCAGTAGTATGCGGAGGGAAAGCGGCTACACCTTC. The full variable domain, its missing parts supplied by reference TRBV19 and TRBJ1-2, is DGGITQSPKYLFRKEGQNVTLSCEQNLNHDAMYWYRQDPGQGLRLIYYSQIVNDFQKGDIAEGYSVSREKKESFPLTVTSAQKNPTAFYLCASSMRRESGYTFGSGTRLTVV.